A single T cell receptor (beta chain) is shown here with its context. Its antigen is as yet unknown. These data are taken from a study of post-analysis software for immune sequencing data. Built from TCR beta cDNA, the libraries had unique molecular identifiers in them. Via MiXCR, TCRdb re-called the PCR reads, giving one row per CDR3 protein. The data show roughly 650,000 distinct CDR3 sequences, with 55% to 60% seen just once and roughly 10% held by the top ten. Germline V gene sequence: CDR1 SGHVS, CDR2 FQNEAQ. The CDR3 loop spans 14 amino acids. Broader study findings: The five TRBV segments detected at higher frequency in patients than in controls included TRBV5-6, TRBV5-1 and TRBV20-1.

Sequenced sample: blood. The chain couples TRBV7-8 to TRBJ2-7, with D perhaps matching TRBD2 (5 bases). The J call is doubtful: the DNA matches TRBJ2-5 better. The source of this sequence is a girl aged 2 to 9 with multiple sclerosis. CDR3: CASSLARGWQTQYF. The CDR3 coding sequence is TGTGCCAGCAGCTTAGCCCGGGGTTGGCAGACCCAGTACTTC.